These 20 T cell receptor beta chains originate from one sample sequenced in a study of T cells after yellow fever vaccination (dated by TCRdb to the late 2010s). The method was 5' RACE. The sequencing machine was an Illumina NovaSeq 6000. Clones were called with MiXCR by TCRdb after fastp trimmed the public reads at Q25, and only in-frame beta chains were retained. Here each entry gathers all rows of one CDR3 protein and keeps the most common genes and DNA. Here the sample has some 150,000 distinct CDR3 sequences; approximately 9.9% occur a single time. The ten largest clones take up roughly 36% of the sample. The treatment or condition label for this specimen denotes: live attenuated yellow fever vaccine strain. The sequences come from CD8+ T cells sorted from PBMCs, collected 45 days after the yellow fever booster vaccination. These TCRs come from a young man who received the YFV17D yellow fever vaccine.

The sample holds a few counts of this clonotype. Here the CDR3 reads CASSSSGGEETQYF. The DNA for the CDR3 is TGTGCCAGCAGTTCGTCCGGGGGTGAAGAGACCCAGTACTTC. The chain is built from TRBV12-3 or TRBV12-4 and TRBJ2-5; D possibly corresponds to TRBD2 (6 bases). This CDR3 spans 14 amino acids. V lost 4 bases to trimming and J lost 3 bases, with 12 bases between them.

There are a few counts of this clonotype. The rearrangement joins TRBV24-1 to TRBJ2-5; TRBD1 agrees at 7 bases. The CDR3 runs 15 residues. From germline, CDR1 is KGHDR and CDR2 SFDVKD. V was pared by 6 bases and J by 7 bases, with 13 bases of the junction left unmatched. CDR3 sequence: CATSLGDRAYGTQYF. CDR3 DNA: TGTGCCACCAGTCTTGGAGACAGGGCTTATGGGACCCAGTACTTC.

This clonotype was counted between two and nine times. This chain uses TRBV28 with TRBJ2-2, with unresolved D. V lost 2 bases and J 5 bases, leaving 6 bases between the germline ends. Germline V gene lookup returns CDR1 MDHEN and CDR2 SYDVKM. The length of the CDR3 is 13 residues. The CDR3 DNA follows: TGTGCCAGCAGTTTACGGGCTACCGGGGAGCTGTTTTTT. Encoded protein: CASSLRATGELFF.

The rearrangement uses TRBV19 and TRBJ2-7; TRBD2 matches at 7 bases. With V trimmed by 8 bases and J by 3 bases, 10 bases remained unmatched. CDR1 is LNHDA, CDR2 SQIVND, per germline (reference sequence). The CDR3 spans 14 residues. The CDR3 region is CASASRGEGYEQYF. The CDR3 DNA is TGTGCCAGTGCCTCCCGGGGGGAAGGCTACGAGCAGTACTTC.

V is TRBV5-1 and J is TRBJ2-1; D is tentatively TRBD1 or TRBD2 (5 bases each). This CDR3 has 15 amino acids. Germline V lookup: CDR1 SGHRS, CDR2 YFSETQ. The V end was cut by 3 bases, the J end by 6 bases, with 16 bases between. In DNA, the CDR3 is TGCGCCAGCAGCTCCCGAGGGGACGGGACCAATGAGCAGTTCTTC. Protein: CASSSRGDGTNEQFF. The whole variable domain, remainder taken from reference TRBV5-1 and TRBJ2-1, is KAGVTQTPRYLIKTRGQQVTLSCSPISGHRSVSWYQQTPGQGLQFLFEYFSETQRNKGNFPGRFSGRQFSNSRSEMNVSTLELGDSALYLCASSSRGDGTNEQFFGPGTRLTVL.

Ten or more counts support this clonotype. The chain recombines TRBV29-1 with TRBJ1-1; D is unclear. This CDR3 has 12 amino acids. The germline gives CDR1 SQVTM, CDR2 ANQGSEA. V was pared by 1 base and J by 3 bases, with 6 bases between. The DNA of the CDR3 is TGCAGCGTTGAAGTTTGGGACACTGAAGCTTTCTTT. Protein sequence: CSVEVWDTEAFF.

Ten or more counts support this clonotype. The rearrangement joins TRBV7-2 to TRBJ1-3; D not resolved. The CDR3 is 15 amino acids. V was pared by 5 bases and J by 1 base, with 12 bases between. Germline CDR1 is SGHTA and CDR2 is FQGNSA. CDR3 coding DNA: TGTGCCAGCAGCCTCTTAAATTGGTCTGGAAACACCATATATTTT. It encodes CASSLLNWSGNTIYF. Full variable domain (missing parts from reference TRBV7-2 and TRBJ1-3): GAGVSQSPSNKVTEKGKDVELRCDPISGHTALYWYRQSLGQGLEFLIYFQGNSAPDKSGLPSDRFSAERTGGSVSTLTIQRTQQEDSAVYLCASSLLNWSGNTIYFGEGSWLTVV.

Points on this clonotype: A junction end diverges from the germline sequence, so it may reflect a read error. The rearrangement uses TRBV5-1 and TRBJ1-3; no definite D call. Germline lookup yields CDR1 SGHRS and CDR2 YFSETQ. This CDR3 is built from 9 residues. The chain's CDR3 is CASSLNTCF. The CDR3 region has the DNA TGCGCCAGCAGCTTGAACACTTGTTTT.

This clonotype showed up just a few times. This chain links TRBV28 with TRBJ2-3, with D unresolved. CDR1 MDHEN and CDR2 SYDVKM come from the germline V gene. The CDR3 totals 16 residues. V was clipped by 7 bases and J by 3 bases, with 20 bases between them. The CDR3 DNA follows: TGTGCCAGCACCCCCCCCTCCCTTAGGTGGACAGATACGCAGTATTTT. Protein sequence: CASTPPSLRWTDTQYF.

This clonotype was seen only once. The V call is TRBV6-2 or TRBV6-3, the J call TRBJ1-1; D is undetermined. The V end lost 4 bases, the J end lost 5 bases, and 14 bases lay between the germline ends. The CDR3 length is 14 residues. The germline CDR1 and CDR2 sequences are MNHEY and SVGEGT. The CDR3 coding sequence is TGTGCCAGCAGTTGGGTGGGGAGAGGAACTGAAGCTTTCTTT. This encodes CASSWVGRGTEAFF.

The chain is built from TRBV4-3 and TRBJ2-2; 9 nucleotides agree with TRBD1. Germline assignment: CDR1 LGHNA and CDR2 YSLEER. The CDR3 is 19 amino acids. V lost 0 bases, J lost 6 bases, and 14 bases stayed unmatched. The CDR3 DNA follows: TGCGCCAGCAGCCAAGATCCATCGCCGGGACAGGGTACCGCCGGGGAGCTGTTTTTT. Protein: CASSQDPSPGQGTAGELFF.

There are a few counts of this clonotype. V usage is TRBV29-1 and J usage is TRBJ2-1; 9 bases match TRBD2. CDR1 and CDR2 from the germline V gene are SQVTM and ANQGSEA. The CDR3 extends over 14 amino acids. V lost 6 bases and J lost 0; bases outside the gene matches: 3. CDR3 in amino acids: CSVSSGASYNEQFF. The CDR3 DNA reads as TGCAGCGTCTCTAGCGGGGCCTCCTACAATGAGCAGTTCTTC.

This chain joins TRBV29-1 and TRBJ2-1; D is unclear. V lost 4 bases and J 2 bases, leaving 6 bases between the germline ends. This CDR3 comprises 12 residues. Germline V lookup: CDR1 SQVTM, CDR2 ANQGSEA. The CDR3 sequence is CSVGQTYNEQFF. The CDR3 DNA reads TGCAGCGTTGGACAAACCTACAATGAGCAGTTCTTC.

This chain joins TRBV7-2 and TRBJ1-1; D is undetermined. Trimming took off 4 bases at V and 0 bases at J, with 9 bases between the two ends. Germline assignment: CDR1 SGHTA and CDR2 FQGNSA. The CDR3 covers 14 residues. This CDR3 reads CASSSQRLNTEAFF. The DNA for the CDR3 is TGTGCCAGCAGCTCCCAACGATTGAACACTGAAGCTTTCTTT.

The V and J genes are TRBV19 and TRBJ1-5; 7 nucleotides match TRBD1. The CDR3 length is 15 residues. Germline V gene data show CDR1 as LNHDA and CDR2 as SQIVND (reference sequence). V lost 3 bases, J lost 3 bases, and 5 bases stayed unmatched. The chain's CDR3 is CASSITGEPNQPQHF. CDR3 in DNA: TGTGCCAGTAGTATTACAGGGGAGCCCAATCAGCCCCAGCATTTT.

This clonotype has just a few counts. The CDR3 is CASSLGSAEAFF. Here the CDR3 DNA reads TGTGCCAGCAGCCTCGGGTCGGCTGAAGCTTTCTTT. The chain recombines TRBV6-5 with TRBJ1-1; D gene ambiguous. The length of the CDR3 is 12 residues. The ends were cut back, 6 bases at V and 6 bases at J, with 11 bases in the middle. In germline, CDR1 is MNHEY, CDR2 SVGAGI.

This clonotype turned up a few times. The chain recombines TRBV28 with TRBJ2-7; 11 nucleotides agree with TRBD1. V shed 5 bases, J shed 2 bases, and the junction held 2 bases outside the gene matches. The CDR3 covers 14 residues. Per germline, CDR1 MDHEN and CDR2 SYDVKM. Here the CDR3 reads CASSGTGGPYEQYV. The CDR3 nucleotides are TGTGCCAGCAGTGGGACAGGGGGACCCTACGAGCAGTACGTC.

This clonotype was observed a handful of times. The chain is built from TRBV4-1 and TRBJ2-5; 8 bases map to TRBD2. Germline V gene lookup returns CDR1 MGHRA and CDR2 YSYEKL. J gave up 4 bases and V 3 bases, and 13 bases lay outside the gene matches. There are 17 residues in the CDR3. The CDR3 DNA follows: TGCGCCAGCAGCCAGGCGATGGGACTAGGGGATGGAGAGACCCAGTACTTC. It is translated as CASSQAMGLGDGETQYF.

V gene TRBV7-2 combines with J gene TRBJ1-5, with a weak D call TRBD1 (5 bases). The CDR3 is made up of 14 amino acids. V was pared by 2 bases and J by 6 bases, with 11 bases between. The germline CDR1 and CDR2 sequences are SGHTA and FQGNSA. CDR3 in amino acids: CASSLKQETQPQHF. DNA of the CDR3: TGTGCCAGCAGCTTAAAACAGGAAACTCAGCCCCAGCATTTT.

The rearrangement joins TRBV4-3 to TRBJ1-2; D is undetermined. Germline V gives CDR1 LGHNA, CDR2 YSLEER. The CDR3 extends over 14 amino acids. V lost 0 bases and J 6 bases, leaving 11 bases between the germline ends. The CDR3 nucleotides read TGCGCCAGCAGCCAAGAACGGATCCACCATGGCTACACCTTC. Its protein product is CASSQERIHHGYTF.